The 5 T cell receptor beta chains below were found in one sample sequenced in a study of blood T cell repertoires in COVID-19. Some clones are missing from TCRdb's copy, which holds only in-frame ones; the method was immunoSEQ multiplex PCR. The data contain roughly 190,000 clones, 90% of them singletons. The material sequenced was peripheral blood. These receptors all stem from a man between 50 and 59 years old with acute or convalescent COVID-19.

The chain couples TRBV18 to TRBJ1-1; 7 nucleotides line up with TRBD1. After removal of 5 bases from V and 1 base from J, the junction contained 10 bases not matched to a gene. The V gene's germline CDR1 is KGHSH and CDR2 LQKENI. This CDR3 is 16 amino acids long. Here the CDR3 reads CASSNGQAAQNTEAFF. The CDR3 nucleotides are TGTGCCAGCTCAAACGGACAGGCGGCCCAGAACACTGAAGCTTTCTTT.

V gene TRBV9 combines with J gene TRBJ2-1, with TRBD2 matching over 14 bases. There are 16 residues in the CDR3. V was pared by 4 bases and J by 9 bases, with 9 bases of the junction left unmatched. Germline V gives CDR1 SGDLS, CDR2 YYNGEE. For the CDR3, the DNA is TGTGCCAGCAGCTCCCTCGGACTAGCGGGAGGCACTGAGCAGTTCTTC. It codes for CASSSLGLAGGTEQFF.

The chain employs TRBV21-1 and TRBJ2-3; TRBD2 is the table's D call and was not checked against the DNA. TRBV21-1 is shown as a pseudogene. The CDR3 covers 15 residues. This CDR3 is CASRERTRLGDTQYF. CDR3 bases: TGTGCCAGCAGGGAGCGGACTAGATTGGGAGATACGCAGTATTTT.

This clone was picked up a small number of times. This chain uses TRBV7-2 with TRBJ1-1; no reliable D call. CDR3 length: 15 residues. The V end was cut by 3 bases, the J end by 1 base, with 12 bases between. Germline V CDR1 and CDR2: SGHTA, FQGNSA. The chain's CDR3 is CASSFHGRKNTEAFF. The CDR3 DNA follows: TGTGCCAGCAGCTTTCATGGCCGCAAGAACACTGAAGCTTTCTTT. Supplemented by reference TRBV7-2 and TRBJ1-1, the full variable domain reads GAGVSQSPSNKVTEKGKDVELRCDPISGHTALYWYRQSLGQGLEFLIYFQGNSAPDKSGLPSDRFSAERTGGSVSTLTIQRTQQEDSAVYLCASSFHGRKNTEAFFGQGTRLTVV.

The chain employs TRBV28 and TRBJ1-4; 10 nucleotides agree with TRBD1. Trimming at V came to 6 bases and at J to 8 bases, leaving 12 bases not matched to a gene. The CDR3 runs to 16 residues. Germline V CDR1 and CDR2: MDHEN, SYDVKM. The CDR3, as DNA: TGTGCCAGCAGCATAGGGACAGGGGCGCGGCGGGAAAAACTGTTTTTT. It codes for CASSIGTGARREKLFF.